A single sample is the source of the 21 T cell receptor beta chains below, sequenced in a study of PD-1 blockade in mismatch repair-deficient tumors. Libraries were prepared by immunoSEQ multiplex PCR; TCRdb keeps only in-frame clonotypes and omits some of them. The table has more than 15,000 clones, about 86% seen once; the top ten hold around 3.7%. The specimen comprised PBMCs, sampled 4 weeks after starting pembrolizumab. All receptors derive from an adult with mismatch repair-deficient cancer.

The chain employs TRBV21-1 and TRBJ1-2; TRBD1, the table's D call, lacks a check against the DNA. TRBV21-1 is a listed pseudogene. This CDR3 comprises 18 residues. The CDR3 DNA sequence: TGTGCCAGCAGTCCAACAAATTACAGGGATCACCCAAGCTATGGCTACACCTTC. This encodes CASSPTNYRDHPSYGYTF.

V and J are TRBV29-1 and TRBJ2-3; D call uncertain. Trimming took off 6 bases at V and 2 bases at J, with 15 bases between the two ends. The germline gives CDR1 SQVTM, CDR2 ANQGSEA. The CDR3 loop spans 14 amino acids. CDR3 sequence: CSVGSLPYTDTQYF. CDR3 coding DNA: TGCAGCGTGGGCTCTCTGCCGTACACAGATACGCAGTATTTT.

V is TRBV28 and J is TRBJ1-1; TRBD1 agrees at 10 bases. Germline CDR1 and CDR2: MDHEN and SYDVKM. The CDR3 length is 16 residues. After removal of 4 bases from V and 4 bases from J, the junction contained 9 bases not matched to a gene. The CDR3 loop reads CASSSGTGVSGTEAFF. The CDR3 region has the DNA TGTGCCAGCAGTTCCGGGACAGGGGTGAGTGGCACTGAAGCTTTCTTT. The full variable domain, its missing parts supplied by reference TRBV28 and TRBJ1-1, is DVKVTQSSRYLVKRTGEKVFLECVQDMDHENMFWYRQDPGLGLRLIYFSYDVKMKEKGDIPEGYSVSREKKERFSLILESASTNQTSMYLCASSSGTGVSGTEAFFGQGTRLTVV.

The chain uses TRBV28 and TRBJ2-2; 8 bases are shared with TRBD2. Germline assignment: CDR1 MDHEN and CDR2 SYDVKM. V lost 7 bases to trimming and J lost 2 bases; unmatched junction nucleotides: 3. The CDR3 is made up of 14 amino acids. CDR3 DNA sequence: TGTGCCAGCACCGGGACTAGAAACACCGGGGAGCTGTTTTTT. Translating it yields CASTGTRNTGELFF.

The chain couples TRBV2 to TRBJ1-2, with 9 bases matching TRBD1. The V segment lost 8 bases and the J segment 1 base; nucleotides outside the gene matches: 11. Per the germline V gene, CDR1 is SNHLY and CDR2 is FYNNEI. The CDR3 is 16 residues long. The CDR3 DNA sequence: TGTGCCAGCCGGTTTATGGGGACAGGGAATAACTATGGCTACACCTTC. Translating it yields CASRFMGTGNNYGYTF.

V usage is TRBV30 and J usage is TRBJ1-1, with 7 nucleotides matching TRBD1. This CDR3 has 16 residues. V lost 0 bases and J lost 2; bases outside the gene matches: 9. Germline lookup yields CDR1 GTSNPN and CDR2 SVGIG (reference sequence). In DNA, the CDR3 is TGTGCCTGGAGTGTACCCCGAAGGACAGGAAACACTGAAGCTTTCTTT. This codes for CAWSVPRRTGNTEAFF.

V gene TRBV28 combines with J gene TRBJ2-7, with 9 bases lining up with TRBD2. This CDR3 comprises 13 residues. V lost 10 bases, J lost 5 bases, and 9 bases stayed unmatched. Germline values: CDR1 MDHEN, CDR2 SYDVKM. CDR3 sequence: CAIRSGSLHEQYF. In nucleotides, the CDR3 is TGTGCCATCCGTAGCGGGAGTCTCCACGAGCAGTACTTC. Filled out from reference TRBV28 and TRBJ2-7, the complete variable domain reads DVKVTQSSRYLVKRTGEKVFLECVQDMDHENMFWYRQDPGLGLRLIYFSYDVKMKEKGDIPEGYSVSREKKERFSLILESASTNQTSMYLCAIRSGSLHEQYFGPGTRLTVT.

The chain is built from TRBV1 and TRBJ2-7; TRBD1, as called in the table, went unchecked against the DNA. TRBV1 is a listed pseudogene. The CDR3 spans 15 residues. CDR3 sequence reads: CTSSRHAPITYEQYF. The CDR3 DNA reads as TGCACCAGCAGCCGGCATGCCCCAATCACCTACGAGCAGTACTTC.

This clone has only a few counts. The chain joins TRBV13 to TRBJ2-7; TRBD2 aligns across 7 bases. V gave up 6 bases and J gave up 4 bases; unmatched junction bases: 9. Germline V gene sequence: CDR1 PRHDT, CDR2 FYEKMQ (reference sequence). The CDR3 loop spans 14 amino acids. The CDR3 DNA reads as TGTGCCAGCAGAGGAGCGGGGATTGGGTACGAGCAGTACTTC. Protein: CASRGAGIGYEQYF.

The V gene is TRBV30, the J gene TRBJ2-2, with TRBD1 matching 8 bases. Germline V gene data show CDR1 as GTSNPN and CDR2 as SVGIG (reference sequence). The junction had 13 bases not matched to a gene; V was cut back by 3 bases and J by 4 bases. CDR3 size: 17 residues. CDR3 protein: CAWRDRTGRVVTGELFF. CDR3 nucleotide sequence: TGTGCCTGGAGGGATCGGACAGGGCGTGTAGTCACCGGGGAGCTGTTTTTT.

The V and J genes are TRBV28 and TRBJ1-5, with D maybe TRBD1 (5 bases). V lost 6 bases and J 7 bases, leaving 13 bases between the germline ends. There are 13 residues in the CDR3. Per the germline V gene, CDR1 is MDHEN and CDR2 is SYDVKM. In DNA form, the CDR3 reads TGTGCCAGCAGCCCCGACAGCCTACAGCCCCAGCATTTT. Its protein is CASSPDSLQPQHF.

CDR3 sequence reads: CASSSGRAVYNEQFF. The DNA for the CDR3 is TGTGCCAGCAGTAGCGGGAGGGCCGTCTACAATGAGCAGTTCTTC. V and J are TRBV6-5 and TRBJ2-1; 10 bases are a match to TRBD2. V gave up 5 bases and J gave up 3 bases; unmatched junction bases: 4. Germline V CDR1 and CDR2: MNHEY, SVGAGI. CDR3 length: 15 residues.

CDR3 DNA sequence: TGTGCCAGCAGCCATCGGGGTACGGAGGACTACGAGCAGTACTTC. This encodes CASSHRGTEDYEQYF. The rearrangement joins TRBV27 to TRBJ2-7, with D possibly matching TRBD2 (5 bases). Trimming removed 6 bases at V and 3 bases at J, with 18 bases between. Germline CDR1 MNHEY, CDR2 SMNVEV (reference sequence). CDR3 length equals 15 residues.

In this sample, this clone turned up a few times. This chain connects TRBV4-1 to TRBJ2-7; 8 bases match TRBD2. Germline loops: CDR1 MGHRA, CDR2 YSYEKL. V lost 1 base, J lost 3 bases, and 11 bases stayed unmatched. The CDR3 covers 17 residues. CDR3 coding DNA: TGCGCCAGCAGCCAAGCTGGCTATGAACTAGCGGACTACGAGCAGTACTTC. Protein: CASSQAGYELADYEQYF.

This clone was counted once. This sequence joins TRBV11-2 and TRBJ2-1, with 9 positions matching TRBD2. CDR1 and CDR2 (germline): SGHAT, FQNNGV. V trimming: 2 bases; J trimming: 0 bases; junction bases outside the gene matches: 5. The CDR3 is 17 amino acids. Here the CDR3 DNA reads TGTGCCAGCAGCTTAATTCCTAGCGGGGTCTCCTACAATGAGCAGTTCTTC. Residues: CASSLIPSGVSYNEQFF.

The CDR3 DNA follows: TGTGCCAGCAGTGTAGCGGGAGAAACCGGGGAGCTGTTTTTT. Amino acids: CASSVAGETGELFF. The chain has TRBV2 and TRBJ2-2; 9 nucleotides line up with TRBD2. Germline V gives CDR1 SNHLY, CDR2 FYNNEI. After removal of 4 bases from V and 5 bases from J, the junction contained 2 bases not matched to a gene. The CDR3 contains 14 residues. Supplemented by reference TRBV2 and TRBJ2-2, the full variable domain reads EPEVTQTPSHQVTQMGQEVILRCVPISNHLYFYWYRQILGQKVEFLVSFYNNEISEKSEIFDDQFSVERPDGSNFTLKIRSTKLEDSAMYFCASSVAGETGELFFGEGSRLTVL.

Here the CDR3 reads CASSLPPGHRSSGANVLTF. The CDR3 coding sequence is TGTGCCAGCAGCCTCCCCCCGGGACACCGATCCTCTGGGGCCAACGTCCTGACTTTC. The chain has TRBV11-3 and TRBJ2-6, with D perhaps matching TRBD1 (6 bases). In germline, CDR1 is SGHNT, CDR2 YENEEA. The CDR3 loop spans 19 amino acids. V dropped 5 bases and J dropped 0 bases, with 20 bases sitting between them.

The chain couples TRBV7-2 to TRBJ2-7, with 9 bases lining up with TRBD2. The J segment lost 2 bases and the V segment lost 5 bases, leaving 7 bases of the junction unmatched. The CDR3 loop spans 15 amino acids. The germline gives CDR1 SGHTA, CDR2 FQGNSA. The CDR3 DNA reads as TGTGCCAGCAGCGTTAGCGGGAGTGTGACCTACGAGCAGTACTTC. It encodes CASSVSGSVTYEQYF. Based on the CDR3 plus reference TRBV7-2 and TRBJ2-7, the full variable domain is GAGVSQSPSNKVTEKGKDVELRCDPISGHTALYWYRQSLGQGLEFLIYFQGNSAPDKSGLPSDRFSAERTGGSVSTLTIQRTQQEDSAVYLCASSVSGSVTYEQYFGPGTRLTVT.

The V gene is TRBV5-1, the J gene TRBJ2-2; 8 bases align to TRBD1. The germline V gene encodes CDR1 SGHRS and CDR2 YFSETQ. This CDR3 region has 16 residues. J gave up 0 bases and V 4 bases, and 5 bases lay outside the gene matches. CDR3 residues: CASSARTGSNTGELFF. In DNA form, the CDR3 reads TGCGCCAGCAGCGCACGGACAGGGTCGAACACCGGGGAGCTGTTTTTT.

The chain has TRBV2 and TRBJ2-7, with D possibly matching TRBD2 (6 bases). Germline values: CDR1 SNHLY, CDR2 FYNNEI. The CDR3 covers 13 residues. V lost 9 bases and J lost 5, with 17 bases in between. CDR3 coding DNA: TGTGCCAGGACGGGACTTTCTACTCACGAGCAGTACTTC. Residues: CARTGLSTHEQYF.

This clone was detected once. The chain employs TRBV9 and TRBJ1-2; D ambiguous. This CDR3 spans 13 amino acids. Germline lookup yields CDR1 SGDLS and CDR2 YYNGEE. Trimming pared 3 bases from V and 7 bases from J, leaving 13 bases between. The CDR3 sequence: CASSALRGFGYTF. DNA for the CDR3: TGTGCCAGCAGCGCCCTTCGGGGATTTGGCTACACCTTC.